The 28 T cell receptor beta chains below come from one sample, sequenced in a study of blood T cells in healthy people across ages. Then a second PCR, running roughly 7 to 11 cycles, was carried out with a sample-barcoded 5' primer and a J-beta primer mix. A single record per CDR3 protein comes from TCRdb applying MiXCR to the 5' RACE reads. The table shows some 1,800,000 distinct CDR3 sequences, with approximately 40% occurring only once. Input material: blood. Every receptor here comes from a human donor in good health.

The chain joins TRBV29-1 to TRBJ1-4; D unresolved. V lost 7 bases and J lost 0, with 9 bases in between. The CDR3 runs to 13 residues. CDR1 is SQVTM, CDR2 ANQGSEA, per germline. CDR3 protein: CSAYLATNEKLFF. The CDR3 DNA follows: TGCAGCGCTTACCTCGCAACTAATGAAAAACTGTTTTTT.

The rearrangement links TRBV18 to TRBJ2-6, with TRBD1 matching over 7 bases. The CDR3 runs 15 residues. The V gene's germline CDR1 is KGHSH and CDR2 LQKENI. Unmatched junction bases numbered 4, after V lost 8 bases and J lost 0 bases. Here the CDR3 reads CASADRISGANVLTF. DNA for the CDR3: TGTGCCAGCGCGGACAGGATCTCTGGGGCCAACGTCCTGACTTTC.

This sequence joins TRBV6-1 and TRBJ1-5; 10 positions match TRBD1. Per the germline V gene, CDR1 is MNHNS and CDR2 is SASEGT. The CDR3 totals 15 residues. The trim removed 2 bases at V and 9 bases at J, leaving 7 bases unmatched. The CDR3 loop is CASSEIGTGDRPQHF. CDR3 sequence (DNA): TGTGCCAGCAGTGAAATCGGGACAGGGGACAGGCCCCAGCATTTT.

The gene calls are TRBV4-2 and TRBJ1-2; the D gene is possibly TRBD1 (6 bases). This CDR3 is built from 15 residues. Germline CDR1 LGHNA, CDR2 YNFKEQ. V was cut by 3 bases and J by 2 bases, with 13 bases left in between. CDR3 loop: CASSQGQTGNYGYTF. The CDR3 nucleotides are TGTGCCAGCAGCCAGGGTCAAACAGGGAACTATGGCTACACCTTC.

This chain uses TRBV12-3 or TRBV12-4 with TRBJ2-1, with D perhaps assigned TRBD1 or TRBD2 (5 bases each). The CDR3 runs 16 residues. V was shortened by 1 base and J by 0 bases, with 10 bases between the two germline ends. The CDR3 bases are TGTGCCAGCAGTTTAGTGGGGGATACCTCCTACAATGAGCAGTTCTTC. This sequence encodes CASSLVGDTSYNEQFF.

This clonotype was found a few times. The V call is TRBV21-1, the J call TRBJ1-1; no DNA check was done on the table's D call, TRBD1. TRBV21-1 is flagged as a pseudogene. This CDR3 contains 23 residues. CDR3 nucleotides: TGTGCCAGCAGCAAAGAGAGAGTGCAGGACTCGCTCCCCGGGGAATCGGTGAACACTGAAGCTTTCTTT. It yields the protein CASSKERVQDSLPGESVNTEAFF.

This clonotype has more than one count but fewer than ten. V usage is TRBV28 and J usage is TRBJ1-5; 7 bases are shared with TRBD1. The CDR3 runs to 15 residues. Germline V gives CDR1 MDHEN, CDR2 SYDVKM. V dropped 4 bases and J dropped 3; count of bases not matched to a gene: 6. The CDR3 sequence is CASSSGQVPNQPQHF. CDR3 in DNA: TGTGCCAGCAGTTCCGGACAGGTTCCCAATCAGCCCCAGCATTTT.

J is TRBJ1-2 and V is TRBV6-5; 7 nucleotides line up with TRBD1. CDR1 is MNHEY, CDR2 SVGAGI, per germline. The ends lost 4 bases at V and 2 bases at J; junction bases unmatched: 7. The CDR3 has 15 amino acids. The CDR3 here is CASSLSHRGNYGYTF. The CDR3 nucleotides are TGTGCCAGCAGTTTGAGCCACAGGGGCAACTATGGCTACACCTTC.

This clonotype was seen only once. This chain links TRBV7-9 with TRBJ1-1; no clear D gene. The CDR3 is made up of 17 amino acids. Germline CDR1 SEHNR, CDR2 FQNEAQ (reference sequence). V shed 4 bases and J shed 0 bases, with 18 bases lying between them. The CDR3 loop reads CASSSTSRVEVNTEAFF. In DNA form, the CDR3 reads TGTGCCAGCAGCTCCACCAGTCGGGTGGAGGTGAACACTGAAGCTTTCTTT. Variable domain in full (rest from reference TRBV7-9 and TRBJ1-1): DTGVSQNPRHKITKRGQNVTFRCDPISEHNRLYWYRQTLGQGPEFLTYFQNEAQLEKSRLLSDRFSAERPKGSFSTLEIQRTEQGDSAMYLCASSSTSRVEVNTEAFFGQGTRLTVV.

This clonotype was counted ten times or more. One end of the junction is discordant with germline, which a read error may explain. The CDR3 spells CASSSTGSSYNEQFF. As DNA, the CDR3 is TGTGCCAGCAGCTCTACAGGGAGCTCCTACAATGAGCAGTTCTTC. The chain employs TRBV5-1 and TRBJ2-1; D possibly corresponds to TRBD1 (6 bases). Germline CDR1 reads SGHRS; CDR2 reads YFSETQ. There are 15 residues in the CDR3.

The chain joins TRBV18 to TRBJ1-5, with 10 bases aligning to TRBD1. Germline CDR1 reads KGHSH; CDR2 reads LQKENI. The V and J ends lost 6 bases and 6 bases, in that order; junction bases with no gene match: 8. The CDR3 is 15 amino acids. CDR3 protein: CASSSTGGPGQPQHF. CDR3 bases: TGTGCCAGCTCGTCGACAGGGGGCCCTGGTCAGCCCCAGCATTTT.

This clonotype has just a few counts. V is TRBV5-1 and J is TRBJ2-7; 9 bases align to TRBD2. Trimming at V came to 3 bases and at J to 1 base, leaving 11 bases not matched to a gene. Germline CDR1 is SGHRS and CDR2 is YFSETQ. CDR3 length: 17 amino acids. The CDR3: CASSSSPSGERSYEQYF. The CDR3 DNA reads TGCGCCAGCAGCTCGAGTCCTAGCGGGGAACGATCCTACGAGCAGTACTTC.

V is TRBV12-3 or TRBV12-4 and J is TRBJ2-3; TRBD1 matches at 7 bases. The CDR3 consists of 15 residues. The V gene end was trimmed by 1 base and the J gene end by 6 bases; junction bases not matched to a gene: 7. The CDR3 region is CASSLEGALTDTQYF. DNA of the CDR3: TGTGCCAGCAGTTTAGAGGGGGCCCTTACCGATACGCAGTATTTT.

This clonotype was counted between two and nine times. CDR3 sequence (DNA): TGTGCCAGCAGTTCCCCGGACGGAAACTATGGCTACACCTTC. This codes for CASSSPDGNYGYTF. The genes are TRBV12-3 or TRBV12-4 and TRBJ1-2; D gene ambiguous. V shed 4 bases and J shed 2 bases, with 11 bases lying between them. The CDR3 contains 14 residues.

This clonotype occurred a few times. The chain has TRBV6-2 or TRBV6-3 and TRBJ2-5; 11 nucleotides agree with TRBD2. Per the germline V gene, CDR1 is MNHEY and CDR2 is SVGEGT. This CDR3 comprises 17 residues. Trimming cost V 5 bases and J 0 bases; bases outside gene matches: 8. CDR3 protein: CASSPGTSGLYQETQYF. The CDR3 DNA is TGTGCCAGCAGTCCCGGGACTAGCGGACTGTACCAAGAGACCCAGTACTTC.

This clonotype was detected only a few times. The V and J genes are TRBV4-1 and TRBJ1-6; 9 positions agree with TRBD1. The V gene's germline CDR1 is MGHRA and CDR2 YSYEKL. Trimming removed 3 bases from V and 9 bases from J; junction bases left unmatched: 9. CDR3 length: 16 amino acids. CDR3 residues: CASSHPTDRGFSPLHF. The CDR3 region has the DNA TGCGCCAGCAGCCACCCTACGGACAGGGGATTTTCACCCCTCCACTTT.

Only a few counts were recorded for this clonotype. For the CDR3, the DNA is TGTGCCATCAGTTACAGCAGCTCCTACAATGAGCAGTTCTTC. Its protein is CAISYSSSYNEQFF. The chain employs TRBV10-3 and TRBJ2-1, with D unresolved. CDR3 length equals 14 residues. From germline, CDR1 is ENHRY and CDR2 SYGVKD. V was trimmed by 5 bases and J by 0 bases, leaving 8 bases between them.

The chain joins TRBV20-1 to TRBJ1-2; D may be TRBD1 (5 bases). The V gene lost 3 bases and the J gene lost 0 bases, with 14 bases spanning the gap. The CDR3 consists of 15 residues. Per germline, CDR1 DFQATT and CDR2 SNEGSKA (reference sequence). In DNA form, the CDR3 reads TGCAGTGCTAGTAGTCGGACGGGACCTAACTATGGCTACACCTTC. Translated, it gives CSASSRTGPNYGYTF.

This chain connects TRBV7-2 to TRBJ2-7; 10 positions agree with TRBD2. J lost 6 bases, V lost 1 base, and 6 bases had no gene match. The germline CDR1 and CDR2 sequences are SGHTA and FQGNSA. The CDR3 is 15 amino acids. CDR3 coding DNA: TGTGCCAGCAGCTTAGACCTAGCGGGGGTCGTCGAGCAGTACTTC. Its protein product is CASSLDLAGVVEQYF.

This clonotype has at least ten counts. Sequence at one end of the junction differs from germline and may be a read error. The chain uses TRBV7-6 and TRBJ2-4; no definite D call. The better agreement between TRBJ2-7 and the DNA end casts doubt on the J call. Germline-derived CDR1 and CDR2 are SGHVS and FNYEAQ. This CDR3 has 12 amino acids. The DNA of the CDR3 is TGTGCCAGCAGTTTAGTCGAGGACGAGCAGTACTTC. This sequence encodes CASSLVEDEQYF.

The genes are TRBV6-2 or TRBV6-3 and TRBJ2-3; a weak D match, TRBD1 (6 bases). The CDR3 length is 16 residues. Germline CDR1 reads MNHEY; CDR2 reads SVGEGT. Trimming shortened V by 7 bases and J by 2 bases, and 19 bases separated the two germline ends. The DNA of the CDR3 is TGTGCCAGCACCCCGGGACAAGGATCTTCCACAGATACGCAGTATTTT. This translates into CASTPGQGSSTDTQYF.

The chain links TRBV7-9 to TRBJ1-2; D may be TRBD1 (5 bases). The V gene lost 1 base and the J gene lost 6 bases, with 9 bases spanning the gap. Germline CDR1 and CDR2: SEHNR and FQNEAQ (reference sequence). The CDR3 has 13 amino acids. The CDR3 sequence is CASSLGQFNGYTF. The CDR3 region has the DNA TGTGCCAGCAGCTTAGGACAGTTTAATGGCTACACCTTC. The variable domain in full, with the rest retrieved from reference TRBV7-9 and TRBJ1-2, is DTGVSQNPRHKITKRGQNVTFRCDPISEHNRLYWYRQTLGQGPEFLTYFQNEAQLEKSRLLSDRFSAERPKGSFSTLEIQRTEQGDSAMYLCASSLGQFNGYTFGSGTRLTVV.

The sample holds a few counts of this clonotype. The gene calls are TRBV7-2 and TRBJ1-2, with 7 nucleotides matching TRBD1. CDR3 length equals 15 residues. The germline gives CDR1 SGHTA, CDR2 FQGNSA. The V segment lost 5 bases and the J segment 4 bases; nucleotides outside the gene matches: 10. The CDR3 reads CASSQKTGAAYGYTF. The CDR3 nucleotides are TGTGCCAGCAGCCAAAAAACAGGGGCCGCCTATGGCTACACCTTC.

As regards this clonotype: Germline and junction disagree at one end, which may indicate a read error. The V call is TRBV11-3, the J call TRBJ2-7, with 9 bases that match TRBD1. Germline values: CDR1 SGHNT, CDR2 YENEEA. This CDR3 has 16 amino acids. The CDR3 DNA reads TGTGCCAGCAGCTTACTCACGGGACAGGGCCTGTACGAGCAGTATTTC. Protein product: CASSLLTGQGLYEQYF.

This clonotype came up a few times. The chain combines TRBV9 with TRBJ2-5; 8 bases fit TRBD2. Germline assignment: CDR1 SGDLS and CDR2 YYNGEE. The CDR3 covers 15 residues. The V gene end was trimmed by 0 bases and the J gene end by 5 bases; junction bases not matched to a gene: 6. CDR3 protein: CASSVAWTSWETQYF. The CDR3, as DNA: TGTGCCAGCAGCGTAGCGTGGACTAGCTGGGAGACCCAGTACTTC.

In DNA form, the CDR3 reads TGTGCCAGCAGTTTATGGTTGGAGCCGGGAAAAACCTACGAGCAGTACTTC. Translating gives CASSLWLEPGKTYEQYF. The chain is built from TRBV28 and TRBJ2-7; tentatively, D is TRBD2 (5 bases). The CDR3 has 17 amino acids. The germline V gene has CDR1 MDHEN and CDR2 SYDVKM. The V end lost 0 bases, the J end lost 2 bases, and 17 bases lay between the germline ends.

As concerns this clonotype: The junction departs from germline at one end; a sequencing error may be responsible. This sequence joins TRBV15 and TRBJ2-1; 7 bases match TRBD1. The CDR3 length is 16 residues. CDR1 is LNHNV, CDR2 YYDKDF, per germline (reference sequence). CDR3 DNA sequence: TGTGCCACCAGCAGAGGGGACAGCTACCAATACAATGGGCAGTTCTTC. This encodes CATSRGDSYQYNGQFF.

This chain connects TRBV5-8 to TRBJ1-2; D gene ambiguous. The CDR3 is 13 amino acids. CDR1 and CDR2 from the germline V gene are SGHTS and YDEGEE. V was clipped by 4 bases and J by 4 bases, with 11 bases between them. This chain's CDR3 is CASSPRSSYGYTF. In DNA form, the CDR3 reads TGTGCCAGCAGCCCCCGGAGTTCCTATGGCTACACCTTC. Full variable domain (missing parts from reference TRBV5-8 and TRBJ1-2): EAGVTQSPTHLIKTRGQQATLRCSPISGHTSVYWYQQALGLGLQFLLWYDEGEERNRGNFPPRFSGRQFPNYSSELNVNALELEDSALYLCASSPRSSYGYTFGSGTRLTVV.